This T cell receptor (beta chain) was obtained from a study of beta chain features in type 1 diabetes. In the study overall: In all, some 100 million sorted cells from all samples were analyzed. Study-wide points: Healthy donors had naive, central memory and Treg TCRB repertoires that appeared less similar than those seen among patients.

A single heparinised draw of roughly 120 mL on average was taken per donor. The CDR3 consists of 10 residues. The germline CDR1 and CDR2 sequences are SNHLY and FYNNEI. Deletions cut 8 bases from V and 6 bases from J, with 8 bases between. This clone was counted only a few times. What it recognizes is unknown. Since all of the isolated RNA was reverse transcribed, expressed TCRB transcripts were what got sequenced. Profiled with immunoSEQ multiplex PCR; TCRdb holds only in-frame clones, not every one. The repertoire holds about 620,000 clones, with around a sixth as singletons. The rearrangement uses TRBV2 and TRBJ2-7; D unresolved. Sequencing input: naive CD4+ T cells from blood. The TCR originated in a man aged 18-30 years in good health. The CDR3 nucleotides read TGTGCCAGCGTCTCGGGCGAGCAGTACTTC. This gives the protein CASVSGEQYF.